This TCR beta chain appears in the sequencing data of a study of Graves' ophthalmopathy and Graves' hyperthyroidism. Using RNA transcripts, the TCR beta CDR3 regions were amplified. HTBI primers were used in a first-round RT-PCR, which preceded a second-round multiplex PCR. MiXCR, run by TCRdb on the multiplex PCR reads, gives a single entry per CDR3 protein. Of around 670,000 distinct CDR3 sequences listed, roughly 40% are singletons. The sequence derives from an adult man with Graves' ophthalmopathy. Sequencing was carried out using peripheral blood.

The CDR3 here is CASSVGQGIRFGGSSYEQYF. CDR3 nucleotide sequence: TGTGCCAGCAGCGTAGGACAGGGGATTCGGTTTGGCGGCAGCTCCTACGAGCAGTACTTC. The V call is TRBV7-9, the J call TRBJ2-7, with 9 positions matching TRBD1. The CDR3 has 20 residues. Germline loops: CDR1 SEHNR, CDR2 FQNEAQ (reference sequence). Trimming at V came to 5 bases and at J to 0 bases, leaving 20 bases not matched to a gene.